The 20 T cell receptor beta chains reported below all come from one sample, sequenced in a study of blood T cell repertoires in COVID-19. Profiled with immunoSEQ multiplex PCR; TCRdb holds only in-frame clones, not every one. The sample gives roughly 190,000 clones, 85% to 90% of which show up once; roughly 7.7% is in the top ten. What was sequenced was peripheral blood. These receptors were taken from a woman aged 55-69 years with acute or convalescent COVID-19.

The J gene is TRBJ1-2, the V gene TRBV5-1; 7 positions match TRBD1. V lost 0 bases and J lost 4; bases outside the gene matches: 3. The CDR3 spans 14 residues. Germline V lookup: CDR1 SGHRS, CDR2 YFSETQ. The CDR3 nucleotides are TGCGCCAGCAGCTTGGCAGGGGGTGGCTATGGCTACACCTTC. Translation gives CASSLAGGGYGYTF.

The chain employs TRBV30 and TRBJ2-2; 14 bases align to TRBD2. CDR1 and CDR2 (germline): GTSNPN, SVGIG (reference sequence). J lost 6 bases, V lost 2 bases, and 8 bases had no gene match. The CDR3 covers 17 residues. The CDR3 protein is CAWSSGLAGGGAGELFF. CDR3 bases: TGTGCCTGGAGTTCCGGACTAGCGGGAGGTGGGGCCGGGGAGCTGTTTTTT.

The CDR3 DNA reads TGTGCCAGCAGCCCATTAGGACAGGGTTCTGGGGCCAACGTCCTGACTTTC. Its translation is CASSPLGQGSGANVLTF. This chain connects TRBV11-2 to TRBJ2-6, with 8 bases that match TRBD1. Trimming removed 5 bases from V and 1 base from J; junction bases left unmatched: 7. The CDR3 covers 17 residues. CDR1 SGHAT and CDR2 FQNNGV come from the germline V gene.

This clone was counted only a few times. The chain links TRBV28 to TRBJ1-5; possibly TRBD1 for D (6 bases). Germline V gene sequence: CDR1 MDHEN, CDR2 SYDVKM. V lost 2 bases to trimming and J lost 5 bases, with 13 bases between them. CDR3 length equals 15 residues. CDR3 loop: CASSLGGARDQPQHF. DNA for the CDR3: TGTGCCAGCAGTTTAGGGGGGGCGAGGGATCAGCCCCAGCATTTT.

The V gene is TRBV6-5, the J gene TRBJ1-1; TRBD1 is a possible D gene (5 bases). The germline V gene has CDR1 MNHEY and CDR2 SVGAGI. With 5 bases removed from V and 5 bases from J, the gap between germline ends came to 9 bases. There are 12 residues in the CDR3. The CDR3 nucleotides are TGTGCCAGCAGTCGGGGGGGGACTGAAGCTTTCTTT. Amino acids: CASSRGGTEAFF.

The J gene is TRBJ2-5, the V gene TRBV25-1, with 12 nucleotides matching TRBD2. This CDR3 spans 14 amino acids. The V gene's germline CDR1 is MGHDK and CDR2 SYGVNS. The V gene end was trimmed by 2 bases and the J gene end by 13 bases; junction bases not matched to a gene: 8. This CDR3 reads CASSEALAGGDLYF. The CDR3 DNA follows: TGTGCCAGCAGTGAAGCTCTAGCGGGAGGGGATCTGTACTTC.

The chain combines TRBV10-3 with TRBJ2-2; 8 bases match TRBD1. Unmatched junction bases numbered 5, after V lost 7 bases and J lost 1 base. This CDR3 region has 15 residues. Germline V gene lookup returns CDR1 ENHRY and CDR2 SYGVKD. This chain's CDR3 is CAINPGTGNTGELFF. The CDR3 nucleotides are TGTGCCATCAACCCCGGGACAGGGAACACCGGGGAGCTGTTTTTT.

Worth noting for this clone: The germline gene is not matched at one end of the junction; a read error may be the cause. This chain uses TRBV20-1 with TRBJ1-1; D is unresolved. In germline, CDR1 is DFQATT, CDR2 SNEGSKA (reference sequence). This CDR3 is built from 10 residues. The CDR3 reads CSARIGEVAF. The CDR3, as DNA: TGCAGTGCTAGAATCGGGGAGGTGGCCTTT.

This sequence joins TRBV18 and TRBJ1-1; no definite D call. Germline V gene data show CDR1 as KGHSH and CDR2 as LQKENI. Trimming shortened V by 3 bases and J by 3 bases, and 8 bases separated the two germline ends. The CDR3 loop spans 13 amino acids. This CDR3 is CASSPPGDTEAFF. For the CDR3, the DNA is TGTGCCAGCTCACCCCCTGGAGACACTGAAGCTTTCTTT.

The chain combines TRBV5-1 with TRBJ1-6; 7 bases fit TRBD1. Germline lookup yields CDR1 SGHRS and CDR2 YFSETQ. The CDR3 length is 14 residues. V lost 4 bases to trimming and J lost 6 bases; unmatched junction nucleotides: 4. The CDR3 sequence: CASSDGTANSPLHF. In nucleotides, the CDR3 is TGCGCCAGCAGCGACGGGACAGCTAATTCACCCCTCCACTTT.

The chain uses TRBV7-9 and TRBJ1-2; TRBD1 is a possible D gene (5 bases). The CDR3 spans 16 residues. The germline V gene has CDR1 SEHNR and CDR2 FQNEAQ (reference sequence). V lost 1 base to trimming and J lost 7 bases, with 19 bases between them. Written as DNA, the CDR3 is TGTGCCAGCAGCTTAGTAGGCGGGGCGGCCATAGGTGGCTACACCTTC. Translating it yields CASSLVGGAAIGGYTF.

The chain carries TRBV12-3 or TRBV12-4 and TRBJ2-1, with D perhaps TRBD2 (5 bases). The ends were cut back, 0 bases at V and 9 bases at J, with 9 bases in the middle. The CDR3 totals 13 residues. The CDR3 loop is CASSLAGASEQFF. The CDR3 region has the DNA TGTGCCAGCAGTTTAGCGGGAGCTAGTGAGCAGTTCTTC.

This clone came up once. The chain links TRBV25-1 to TRBJ2-7, with 9 bases aligning to TRBD1. CDR1 and CDR2 from the germline V gene are MGHDK and SYGVNS. V shed 4 bases, J shed 2 bases, and the junction held 3 bases outside the gene matches. The CDR3 covers 14 residues. In DNA, the CDR3 is TGTGCCAGCAGTGTTGACAGGGGGGCCTACGAGCAGTACTTC. Amino acid sequence: CASSVDRGAYEQYF.

This rearrangement joins TRBV19 to TRBJ1-2, with no clear D. Trimming stripped 0 bases from V and 7 bases from J, with 12 bases between. The CDR3 totals 14 residues. Germline-derived CDR1 and CDR2 are LNHDA and SQIVND (reference sequence). CDR3 DNA: TGTGCCAGTAGTATAGATCCTACAGCTTCTGGCTACACCTTC. It yields the protein CASSIDPTASGYTF.

The V call is TRBV10-3, the J call TRBJ2-1, with D maybe TRBD2 (5 bases). The length of the CDR3 is 16 residues. CDR1 is ENHRY, CDR2 SYGVKD, per germline. V was shortened by 0 bases and J by 4 bases, with 13 bases between the two germline ends. Here the CDR3 DNA reads TGTGCCATCAGTGAGTCTGCGGGTGTAGGGTACAATGAGCAGTTCTTC. This codes for CAISESAGVGYNEQFF.

The chain combines TRBV30 with TRBJ1-6, with TRBD1 as a possible D gene (6 bases). Germline CDR1 is GTSNPN and CDR2 is SVGIG (reference sequence). There are 15 residues in the CDR3. V was clipped by 2 bases and J by 7 bases, with 15 bases between them. CDR3 in DNA: TGTGCCTGGAGTCCCCCCCAGGGGAGAAATTCACCCCTCCACTTT. This translates into CAWSPPQGRNSPLHF.

The genes are TRBV27 and TRBJ2-3, with D tentatively TRBD2 (5 bases). CDR1 is MNHEY and CDR2 is SMNVEV in the germline V gene (reference sequence). CDR3 size: 14 residues. V was shortened by 9 bases and J by 0 bases, with 13 bases between the two germline ends. This CDR3 reads CASKRWDSTDTQYF. The CDR3, as DNA: TGTGCCAGTAAGCGGTGGGATAGCACAGATACGCAGTATTTT.

The chain has TRBV19 and TRBJ1-2; 9 bases are a match to TRBD1. Germline V lookup: CDR1 LNHDA, CDR2 SQIVND (reference sequence). The CDR3 spans 14 residues. J was trimmed by 7 bases and V by 9 bases; bases with no gene match: 12. The DNA of the CDR3 is TGTGCCAGCACAACCTACAGGGGGCTCGGTGGCTACACCTTC. Translated: CASTTYRGLGGYTF.

This chain links TRBV19 with TRBJ1-1, with TRBD1 matching 9 bases. The CDR3 loop spans 15 amino acids. Per germline, CDR1 LNHDA and CDR2 SQIVND (reference sequence). V lost 5 bases to trimming and J lost 10 bases; unmatched junction nucleotides: 14. The CDR3 DNA is TGTGCCAGTAGTCCGGGGACAGGGACGTATTTTGTAGCTTTCTTT. Residues: CASSPGTGTYFVAFF.

This clone was picked up one time. The CDR3 loop is CASSPTGGGTTQYF. CDR3 nucleotides: TGTGCCAGCAGCCCGACAGGGGGAGGAACTACGCAGTATTTT. The rearrangement uses TRBV2 and TRBJ2-3, with 9 bases identical to TRBD1. CDR3 size: 14 residues. CDR1 is SNHLY, CDR2 FYNNEI, per germline. The J segment lost 8 bases and the V segment lost 6 bases, leaving 9 bases of the junction unmatched. The full variable domain, in which reference TRBV2 and TRBJ2-3 provide the parts outside the CDR3, is EPEVTQTPSHQVTQMGQEVILRCVPISNHLYFYWYRQILGQKVEFLVSFYNNEISEKSEIFDDQFSVERPDGSNFTLKIRSTKLEDSAMYFCASSPTGGGTTQYFGPGTRLTVL.